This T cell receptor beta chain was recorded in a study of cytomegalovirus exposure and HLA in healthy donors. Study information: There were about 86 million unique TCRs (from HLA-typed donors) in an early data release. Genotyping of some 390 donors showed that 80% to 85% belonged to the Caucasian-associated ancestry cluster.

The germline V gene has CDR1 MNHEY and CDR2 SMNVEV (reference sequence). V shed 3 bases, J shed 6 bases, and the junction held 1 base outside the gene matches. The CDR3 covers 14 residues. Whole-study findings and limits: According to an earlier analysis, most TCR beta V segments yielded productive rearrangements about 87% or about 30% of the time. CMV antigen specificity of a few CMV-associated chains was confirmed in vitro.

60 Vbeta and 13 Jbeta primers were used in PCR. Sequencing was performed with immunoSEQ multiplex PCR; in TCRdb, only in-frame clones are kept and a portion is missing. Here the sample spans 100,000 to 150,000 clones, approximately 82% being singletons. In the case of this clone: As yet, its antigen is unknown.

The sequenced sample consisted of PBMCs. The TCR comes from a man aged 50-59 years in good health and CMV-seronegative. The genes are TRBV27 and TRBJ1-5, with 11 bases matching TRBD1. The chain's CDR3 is CASSLGTGGQPQHF. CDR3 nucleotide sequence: TGTGCCAGCAGTTTGGGGACAGGGGGTCAGCCCCAGCATTTT.